This T cell receptor (beta chain) was sequenced during a study of blood T cells in healthy people across ages. A second PCR of 7 to 11 cycles used a sample-barcoded 5' primer and a J-beta primer mix. From the 5' RACE reads, TCRdb called clonotypes with MiXCR, one entry per CDR3 protein. The repertoire includes 800,000 to 950,000 distinct CDR3 sequences, roughly 48% of them detected once, and about an eighth sits in the top ten. The CDR3 loop spans 17 amino acids. Germline CDR1 and CDR2: SQVTM and ANQGSEA. With 0 bases clipped from V and 5 bases from J, the junction kept 15 bases outside the gene matches.

The genes are TRBV29-1 and TRBJ1-2; TRBD1 matches at 7 bases. The sample comprised blood. This clonotype originated in a man aged 30 to 39 in good health. CDR3 nucleotides: TGCAGCGTTGAAGATGGTGGGACCGACAGGGTCGGATATGGCTACACCTTC. Protein product: CSVEDGGTDRVGYGYTF.